The T cell receptor (beta chain) described here comes from a study of PD-1 blockade in classical Hodgkin lymphoma. Method: immunoSEQ multiplex PCR; TCRdb's copy keeps in-frame clones and lacks some. The sample has over 20,000 clones; 65% to 90% are singletons. The CDR3 length is 15 residues. Germline V CDR1 and CDR2: MNHEY, SVGAGI. With V trimmed by 7 bases and J by 6 bases, 9 bases remained unmatched. All trial patients relapsed after autologous stem cell transplantation. Whole-study results and caveats: Factors driving the repertoire differences, possibly disease activity or prior therapy, remain undefined. At C4D1, TCR diversity had climbed significantly for CD4+ cells, though not for CD8+ cells.

Remarks on this clone: Its antigen remains unknown.

The input for sequencing was peripheral blood mononuclear cells (PBMCs), taken at baseline. The sequence was collected from a human donor with classical Hodgkin lymphoma. This rearrangement joins TRBV6-5 to TRBJ1-6; 7 bases agree with TRBD1. The CDR3 nucleotides read TGTGCCAGCAAACAGACAGGGCGGGCTAATTCACCCCTCCACTTT. Its translation: CASKQTGRANSPLHF.